One and the same sample provided the 16 T cell receptor beta chains below, sequenced in a study of blood T cell repertoires in COVID-19. Here immunoSEQ multiplex PCR was the method, and the copy in TCRdb shows in-frame clones only, minus some. The sample holds some 150,000 clones, more than 75% seen once. Sequencing used peripheral blood. The receptors stem from a man aged 55-75 years with acute or convalescent COVID-19.

The genes are TRBV6-5 and TRBJ1-6, with TRBD1 identical over 8 bases. Germline V gene data show CDR1 as MNHEY and CDR2 as SVGAGI. V gave up 6 bases and J gave up 14 bases; unmatched junction bases: 6. The CDR3 runs 12 residues. The CDR3 sequence: CASRPTGGTLHF. CDR3 bases: TGTGCCAGCAGACCTACAGGGGGGACCCTCCACTTT.

In its sample, this clone was seen once. J is TRBJ2-7 and V is TRBV12-3 or TRBV12-4; TRBD2 aligns across 7 bases. The CDR3 spans 13 residues. Germline trimming cut 5 bases from V and 6 bases from J; bases unmatched to any gene: 7. DNA for the CDR3: TGTGCCAGCAGTCCTCAACCGGGGGGCGAGCAGTACTTC. It yields the protein CASSPQPGGEQYF.

This clone has more than one count but fewer than ten. The chain uses TRBV11-2 and TRBJ2-7; D might be TRBD2 (5 bases). The ends were cut back, 2 bases at V and 3 bases at J, with 17 bases in the middle. CDR3 size: 16 residues. From germline, CDR1 is SGHAT and CDR2 FQNNGV. The CDR3 DNA follows: TGTGCCAGCAGCTTATCTCCGGGGAGCGCCGGCTACGAGCAGTACTTC. This encodes CASSLSPGSAGYEQYF. The full variable domain, its missing parts supplied by reference TRBV11-2 and TRBJ2-7, is EAGVAQSPRYKIIEKRQSVAFWCNPISGHATLYWYQQILGQGPKLLIQFQNNGVVDDSQLPKDRFSAERLKGVDSTLKIQPAKLEDSAVYLCASSLSPGSAGYEQYFGPGTRLTVT.

In DNA form, the CDR3 reads TGTGCCAGCAGCTTACCTCCGGGACTAGATATGTTCTTC. It yields the protein CASSLPPGLDMFF. This chain connects TRBV7-3 to TRBJ2-1; 8 nucleotides match TRBD2. This CDR3 spans 13 amino acids. V was clipped by 2 bases and J by 15 bases; unmatched bases: 9. The germline V gene has CDR1 SGHTA and CDR2 FQGTGA. The variable domain in full, with the rest retrieved from reference TRBV7-3 and TRBJ2-1, is GAGVSQTPSNKVTEKGKYVELRCDPISGHTALYWYRQSLGQGPEFLIYFQGTGAADDSGLPNDRFFAVRPEGSVSTLKIQRTERGDSAVYLCASSLPPGLDMFFGPGTRLTVL.

The genes are TRBV9 and TRBJ1-2; D remains ambiguous. Trimming removed 4 bases from V and 7 bases from J, with 20 bases in between. The CDR3 consists of 15 residues. CDR1 and CDR2 (germline): SGDLS, YYNGEE. Written as DNA, the CDR3 is TGTGCCAGCAGCCCCTCTTTGGGGTCGGGGTTTGGCTACACCTTC. This gives the protein CASSPSLGSGFGYTF.

This clone appeared a few times. The chain employs TRBV2 and TRBJ2-7; possibly TRBD2 for D (6 bases). This CDR3 contains 13 residues. Germline V gene sequence: CDR1 SNHLY, CDR2 FYNNEI. V lost 7 bases and J lost 7, with 17 bases in between. CDR3 sequence reads: CASNSLGGGEQYF. CDR3 sequence (DNA): TGTGCCAGCAATTCCCTAGGTGGAGGGGAGCAGTACTTC.

V gene TRBV6-5 combines with J gene TRBJ1-5, with a possible D match to TRBD1 (5 bases). Trimming cost V 7 bases and J 3 bases, with 10 bases left between them. The germline V gene has CDR1 MNHEY and CDR2 SVGAGI. This CDR3 contains 13 residues. CDR3 residues: CASTRDLNQPQHF. The CDR3 DNA reads TGTGCCAGCACGCGGGACCTCAATCAGCCCCAGCATTTT.

The chain employs TRBV15 and TRBJ2-1, with TRBD1 identical over 9 bases. Germline V gives CDR1 LNHNV, CDR2 YYDKDF (reference sequence). The junction had 5 bases not matched to a gene; V was cut back by 3 bases and J by 5 bases. The CDR3 runs 15 residues. The CDR3 DNA reads as TGTGCCACCAGCAGGGGGGGACAGGGCAACAATGAGCAGTTCTTC. Amino acids: CATSRGGQGNNEQFF. The full variable domain, completed using reference TRBV15 and TRBJ2-1, is DAMVIQNPRYQVTQFGKPVTLSCSQTLNHNVMYWYQQKSSQAPKLLFHYYDKDFNNEADTPDNFQSRRPNTSFCFLDIRSPGLGDTAMYLCATSRGGQGNNEQFFGPGTRLTVL.

The rearrangement links TRBV19 to TRBJ2-5; 9 bases map to TRBD1. The CDR3 is made up of 15 amino acids. V shed 5 bases and J 5 bases; nucleotides not matched to a gene: 9. Per germline, CDR1 LNHDA and CDR2 SQIVND (reference sequence). For the CDR3, the DNA is TGTGCCAGTAGTGCCTCACAGGGGGCGCGTGAGACCCAGTACTTC. Protein product: CASSASQGARETQYF.

The chain recombines TRBV19 with TRBJ2-1; weak D call: TRBD2 (5 bases). The ends were cut back, 5 bases at V and 0 bases at J, with 11 bases in the middle. The CDR3 consists of 15 residues. The germline V gene encodes CDR1 LNHDA and CDR2 SQIVND (reference sequence). DNA of the CDR3: TGTGCCAGTAGTCTTAGCGTGAGCTCCTACAATGAGCAGTTCTTC. It is translated as CASSLSVSSYNEQFF.

The V gene is TRBV12-2, the J gene TRBJ1-1; the table's D call, TRBD1, was not checked against the DNA. TRBV12-2 is annotated as a pseudogene. This CDR3 is 19 amino acids long. CDR3: CASRHPGQGEARPDTEAFF. DNA for the CDR3: TGTGCAAGTCGCCACCCGGGACAGGGGGAGGCGCGACCGGACACTGAAGCTTTCTTT.

The chain uses TRBV6-2 or TRBV6-3 and TRBJ2-3, with D uncertain. The CDR3 totals 12 residues. The V end lost 4 bases, the J end lost 2 bases, and 4 bases lay between the germline ends. Germline V gene data show CDR1 as MNHEY and CDR2 as SVGEGT. Here the CDR3 reads CASSSDTDTQYF. For the CDR3, the DNA is TGTGCCAGCAGTTCAGACACAGATACGCAGTATTTT.

This chain links TRBV7-8 with TRBJ1-2; D is ambiguous. This CDR3 has 11 residues. The V gene's germline CDR1 is SGHVS and CDR2 FQNEAQ. V lost 5 bases to trimming and J lost 8 bases, with 9 bases between them. As DNA, the CDR3 is TGTGCCAGCAGCCCCGGTATGGGCTACACCTTC. The encoded protein is CASSPGMGYTF.

V gene TRBV16 combines with J gene TRBJ2-3, with no clear D. Between the trimmed V and J ends, which lost 3 bases and 0 bases, there was a span of 10 bases. The CDR3 totals 15 residues. The germline gives CDR1 KGHSY, CDR2 FQNENV. CDR3: CASSQRQSSTDTQYF. The CDR3 DNA reads as TGTGCCAGCAGCCAGCGGCAATCTAGCACAGATACGCAGTATTTT.

V usage is TRBV29-1 and J usage is TRBJ2-1, with 9 bases that match TRBD2. V lost 6 bases and J lost 5; bases outside the gene matches: 8. The CDR3 covers 14 residues. Germline CDR1 reads SQVTM; CDR2 reads ANQGSEA. CDR3 loop: CSVLAGENHNEQFF. CDR3 nucleotide sequence: TGCAGCGTCTTAGCGGGAGAGAACCACAATGAGCAGTTCTTC.

The J gene is TRBJ2-5, the V gene TRBV23-1; possible D gene TRBD2, 6 bases. TRBV23-1 is marked as an open reading frame, function uncertain. CDR3 length equals 14 residues. V was shortened by 8 bases and J by 4 bases, with 17 bases between the two germline ends. The CDR3 is CASWRGRISETQYF. CDR3 sequence (DNA): TGCGCCAGCTGGAGAGGGAGGATTTCAGAGACCCAGTACTTC.